This T cell receptor (beta chain) was sequenced during a study of regulatory T cells in long-lasting Graves disease (dated by TCRdb to the early 2020s). Regarding the complete study: Newly diagnosed Graves' disease patients had taken antithyroid drugs for less than 3 months. Patients with persistent Graves' disease were compared with patients with newly diagnosed Graves' disease using TCR sequencing and RNA sequencing of peripheral blood. The study took place in China and was registered as a clinical trial. A total of roughly 35 samples underwent TCR sequencing: approximately 13 from persistent and about 20 from newly diagnosed Graves' disease patients. Results and caveats for the whole study, not just this receptor: Only the TCR beta chain was sequenced and analyzed. Compared with newly diagnosed patients, persistent Graves' disease patients had lower TCR Shannon entropy and fewer highly expanded clones, which suggests clonal expansion. A larger number of public clonotypes was shared among persistent patients (approximately 3,000) than among newly diagnosed patients (roughly 970). Preferential use of TRBV28, TRBJ1-2 and TRBJ2-5 was observed in persistent disease, whereas TRBV20-1 and TRBJ2-1 were favored in newly diagnosed disease. Because the primary lesion, thyroid tissue, could not be accessed, the study looked at peripheral blood alone. The authors noted that the small sample size was a limitation that may lower accuracy.

Libraries were made using multiplex PCR. The reads were generated on an Illumina HiSeq 4000. CDR3 regions were amplified by Arm-PCR with iRepertoire HTBI primers to construct TCR beta libraries. Gel purification was performed on PCR products prior to sequencing. Regarding the original processing steps: A total of roughly 67 TRBV and about 13 TRBJ segments were identified across samples and were used for gene usage analysis of CDR3 amino acid clonotypes. COPE and FqMerger were used to merge filtered high-quality paired reads into contigs. Contigs were aligned with BLAST to IMGT TRBV, TRBD and TRBJ reference genes, and CDR3 was defined per IMGT. Any clonotype with a frequency above 0.1% was classified as a highly expanded clone. Shannon entropy was used to measure repertoire diversity, and the Gini coefficient was used to measure V-J evenness. A clonotype found in more than one individual was treated as public. Using fastp at Q25 and MiXCR, TCRdb reprocessed the public reads and kept productive beta chains. Each record represents a unique CDR3 protein, reported with the most common genes and DNA among its rows. The V and J calls, along with clone size, are taken from TCRdb and not from the paper's own processing. The sample table contains under 300,000 distinct CDR3 sequences; only one count was recorded for roughly 18% of them. The ten biggest clones cover around 20% of the sample.

In its sample, this clonotype was seen many times. Its antigen is still unknown. Base-call qualities are not available, and no considerably larger clone is one nucleotide away. Inclusive of the bounding cysteine and phenylalanine, the CDR3 is 13 residues long. Only the CDR3 portion is preserved as DNA: 39 bases, with reading frame beginning at the first base. Based on the germline V gene, the CDR1 and CDR2 sequences are MDHEN and SYDVKM. V and J lose 1 base and 6 bases, and a span of 9 bases separates them. According to the study, the label for this sample's time point signals: newly diagnosed GD, antithyroid drugs for less than 3 months. RNA was extracted from PBMCs in TRIzol for both TCR sequencing and RNA sequencing. Graves' disease was diagnosed according to American Thyroid Association guidelines. The patients came from an endocrinology department in Xi'an, China. From each patient, 7.5 to 10 milliliters of peripheral blood was collected into an EDTA anticoagulant tube. PBMCs were isolated by Ficoll Paque Plus density gradient separation without further T cell sorting. An Agilent 2100 Bioanalyzer and agarose gel were used to check RNA quality, while a NanoDrop 2000 measured RNA concentration.

The clonotype originates from a female donor with Graves disease. This specimen was peripheral blood mononuclear cells (PBMCs), taken at new diagnosis, from a patient treated with antithyroid drugs. Recombination connected TRBV28 to TRBJ2-5; the D gene is perhaps TRBD1, on 5 matching bases. The CDR3 protein is CASSLSQGKTQYF. The DNA sequence is given as TGTGCCAGCAGTTTATCCCAGGGAAAGACCCAGTACTTC.